Presented here are 14 T cell receptor beta chains from one specimen sequenced in a study of PD-1 blockade in classical Hodgkin lymphoma. Each patient's relapse followed autologous stem cell transplantation, and brentuximab vedotin exposure varied. Clones were read by immunoSEQ multiplex PCR, and TCRdb kept only the in-frame ones, dropping some. The repertoire includes around 30,000 clones, approximately 80% of them detected once, and 30% to 35% sits in the top ten. The sequences come from peripheral blood mononuclear cells (PBMCs), collected at baseline. The receptor set was obtained from a human donor with classical Hodgkin lymphoma.

The rearrangement uses TRBV7-3 and TRBJ2-2, with 11 bases aligning to TRBD2. Germline assignment: CDR1 SGHTA and CDR2 FQGTGA. CDR3 size: 18 residues. J was trimmed by 8 bases and V by 2 bases; bases with no gene match: 13. In nucleotides, the CDR3 is TGTGCCAGCAGCTTAGCCCCTTTAGCGGGGGGGCCAGTAGGGGAGCTGTTTTTT. Translated, it gives CASSLAPLAGGPVGELFF.

V and J are TRBV10-3 and TRBJ1-5; the D gene is possibly TRBD1 (6 bases). Trimming removed 1 base from V and 4 bases from J, with 11 bases in between. The germline V gene encodes CDR1 ENHRY and CDR2 SYGVKD. The CDR3 is 15 residues long. CDR3 region: CAISEFEGGNQPQHF. DNA for the CDR3: TGTGCCATCAGTGAGTTCGAGGGGGGTAATCAGCCCCAGCATTTT.

The chain links TRBV6-4 to TRBJ1-4; 7 bases match TRBD1. The ends lost 5 bases at V and 7 bases at J; junction bases unmatched: 7. CDR1 is MRHNA, CDR2 SNTAGT, per germline. The length of the CDR3 is 14 residues. The CDR3 nucleotides are TGTGCCAGCAGTAGACAGGGAGGAGGTGAAAAACTGTTTTTT. Amino acids: CASSRQGGGEKLFF.

The V call is TRBV19, the J call TRBJ1-5; TRBD1 agrees at 8 bases. Germline V gene sequence: CDR1 LNHDA, CDR2 SQIVND (reference sequence). The CDR3 extends over 20 amino acids. Losses at the gene ends were 8 bases for V and 0 bases for J; bases not matched to a gene: 21. The CDR3 region has the DNA TGTGCCAGTCAGTATTGGGCGGGACAGGAAATATCTTATAGCAATCAGCCCCAGCATTTT. This codes for CASQYWAGQEISYSNQPQHF.

This clone was found a few times. J is TRBJ1-2 and V is TRBV7-9; TRBD1 might be the D (5 bases). Germline V gives CDR1 SEHNR, CDR2 FQNEAQ (reference sequence). V lost 5 bases, J lost 5 bases, and 9 bases lay in between. CDR3 length: 12 amino acids. The CDR3 DNA is TGTGCCAGCAGCCAGGGCGTGTATGGCTACACCTTC. It encodes CASSQGVYGYTF.

Only one count was recorded for this clone. J is TRBJ2-3 and V is TRBV7-2, with unresolved D. Germline V gene sequence: CDR1 SGHTA, CDR2 FQGNSA. This CDR3 has 12 amino acids. V was cut by 1 base and J by 4 bases, with 3 bases left in between. CDR3 amino acids: CASSLDADTQYF. The CDR3 DNA reads as TGTGCCAGCAGCTTAGACGCAGATACGCAGTATTTT.

The chain combines TRBV6-5 with TRBJ2-1; D not certain. Germline-derived CDR1 and CDR2 are MNHEY and SVGAGI. The CDR3 is made up of 13 amino acids. V dropped 0 bases and J dropped 9 bases, with 9 bases sitting between them. The CDR3 is CASSYSRSSEQFF. In nucleotides, the CDR3 is TGTGCCAGCAGTTACTCGAGGAGTAGTGAGCAGTTCTTC.

The chain recombines TRBV6-4 with TRBJ2-2, with D possibly TRBD2 on 6 matching bases. This CDR3 spans 15 amino acids. V lost 8 bases and J lost 1, with 14 bases in between. CDR1 is MRHNA, CDR2 SNTAGT, per germline. CDR3 in amino acids: CASAFTGRNTGELFF. The DNA for the CDR3 is TGTGCCAGCGCTTTCACCGGGAGGAACACCGGGGAGCTGTTTTTT.

This rearrangement joins TRBV10-3 to TRBJ2-2; D gene ambiguous. From germline, CDR1 is ENHRY and CDR2 SYGVKD. The CDR3 runs to 11 residues. The V and J ends lost 0 bases and 7 bases respectively, with 0 bases between them. The CDR3: CAISESGELFF. As DNA, the CDR3 is TGTGCCATCAGTGAGTCCGGGGAGCTGTTTTTT.

The chain joins TRBV6-5 to TRBJ1-6; D is uncertain. The V gene lost 5 bases and the J gene lost 4 bases, with 9 bases spanning the gap. The CDR3 has 14 amino acids. Germline V gene sequence: CDR1 MNHEY, CDR2 SVGAGI. In DNA, the CDR3 is TGTGCCAGCAGTGATTTACGGTATAATTCACCCCTCCACTTT. Residues: CASSDLRYNSPLHF.

The gene calls are TRBV7-9 and TRBJ1-1; 8 nucleotides match TRBD1. The CDR3 runs 17 residues. V was clipped by 1 base and J by 3 bases; unmatched bases: 10. The germline CDR1 and CDR2 sequences are SEHNR and FQNEAQ (reference sequence). The CDR3 is CASSLGQGARLDTEAFF. CDR3 DNA sequence: TGTGCCAGCAGCTTAGGGCAGGGGGCGCGTCTGGACACTGAAGCTTTCTTT.

V and J are TRBV27 and TRBJ1-2; D is unresolved. The germline V and J ends were trimmed by 3 bases and 2 bases, with 10 bases remaining between them. In germline, CDR1 is MNHEY, CDR2 SMNVEV (reference sequence). This CDR3 contains 14 residues. The CDR3 DNA is TGTGCCAGCAGTTTTCGAGGAGACAACTATGGCTACACCTTC. Translating it yields CASSFRGDNYGYTF.

The rearrangement uses TRBV11-2 and TRBJ1-1; D gene uncertain. This CDR3 region has 14 residues. From germline, CDR1 is SGHAT and CDR2 FQNNGV. The ends were cut back, 1 base at V and 2 bases at J, with 8 bases in the middle. Here the CDR3 DNA reads TGTGCCAGCAGCTTAGGTCCCCAAAACACTGAAGCTTTCTTT. Protein: CASSLGPQNTEAFF.

Concerning this clone itself: This sample includes further DNA sequences coding for the same CDR3. J is TRBJ1-3 and V is TRBV5-1; D is uncertain. Germline V gene data show CDR1 as SGHRS and CDR2 as YFSETQ. The CDR3 length is 14 residues. V lost 0 bases to trimming and J lost 3 bases, with 7 bases between them. Here the CDR3 DNA reads TGCGCCAGCAGCTTGGACGGGAGTGGAAACACCATATATTTT. Amino acids: CASSLDGSGNTIYF.